The clone carrying this TCR beta chain was detected only once. The antigen is unknown. This CDR3 contains 15 residues. CDR1 is SNHLY, CDR2 FYNNEI, per germline. Between the trimmed V and J ends, which lost 6 bases and 4 bases, there was a span of 18 bases. Clones were read by immunoSEQ multiplex PCR, and TCRdb kept only the in-frame ones, dropping some. The sample shows tens of thousands of clones, 88% of them seen only once. This specimen belongs to a study of T cells in localized non-small cell lung cancer. Study results and limitations: Density of T cells in blood, when higher, went with longer overall survival. The study found T cell clonality highest in uninvolved adjacent lung, above tumor.

The sequenced sample was peripheral blood, obtained before any cancer treatment. This sequence originates from a female donor older than 55 with stage I squamous cell lung carcinoma. The rearrangement uses TRBV2 and TRBJ1-2, with a tentative D call TRBD1 (6 bases). Here the CDR3 reads CASSPRTAGPYGYTF. The DNA of the CDR3 is TGTGCCAGCAGCCCCCGGACAGCTGGACCCTATGGCTACACCTTC.